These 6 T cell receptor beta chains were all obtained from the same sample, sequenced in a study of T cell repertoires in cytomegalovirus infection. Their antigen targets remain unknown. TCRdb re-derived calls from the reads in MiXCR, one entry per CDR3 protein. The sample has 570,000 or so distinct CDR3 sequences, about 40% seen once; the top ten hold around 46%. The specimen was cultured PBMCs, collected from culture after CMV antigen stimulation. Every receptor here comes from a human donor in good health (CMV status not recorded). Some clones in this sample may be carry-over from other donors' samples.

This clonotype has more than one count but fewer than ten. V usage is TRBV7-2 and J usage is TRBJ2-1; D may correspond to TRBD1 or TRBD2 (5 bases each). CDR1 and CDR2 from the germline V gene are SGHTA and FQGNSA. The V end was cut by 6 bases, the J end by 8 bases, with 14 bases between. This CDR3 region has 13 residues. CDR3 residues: CASSYTQEDEQFF. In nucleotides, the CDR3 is TGTGCCAGCAGTTATACACAGGAGGATGAGCAGTTCTTC.

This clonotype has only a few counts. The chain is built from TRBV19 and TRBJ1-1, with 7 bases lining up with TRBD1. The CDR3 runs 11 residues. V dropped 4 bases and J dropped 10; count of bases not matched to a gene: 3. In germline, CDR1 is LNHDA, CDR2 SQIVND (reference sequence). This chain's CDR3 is CASSNQGGAFF. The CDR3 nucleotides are TGTGCCAGTAGTAACCAGGGGGGAGCTTTCTTT.

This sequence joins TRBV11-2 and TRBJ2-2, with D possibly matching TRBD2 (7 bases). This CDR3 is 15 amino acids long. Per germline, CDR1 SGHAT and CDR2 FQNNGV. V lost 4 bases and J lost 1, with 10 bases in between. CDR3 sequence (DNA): TGTGCCAGCAGCTGGGGGGGCTGGAACACCGGGGAGCTGTTTTTT. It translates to CASSWGGWNTGELFF.

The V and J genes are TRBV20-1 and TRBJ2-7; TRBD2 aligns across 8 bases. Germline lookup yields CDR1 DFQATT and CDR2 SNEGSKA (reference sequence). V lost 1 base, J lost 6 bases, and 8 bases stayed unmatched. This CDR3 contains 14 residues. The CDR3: CSARAGGRLFEQYF. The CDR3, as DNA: TGCAGTGCTAGAGCGGGGGGGCGCTTGTTCGAGCAGTACTTC.

The CDR3 reads CSARNLAGGPISYNEQFF. CDR3 DNA: TGCAGTGCTAGGAACTTAGCGGGAGGGCCAATTAGCTACAATGAGCAGTTCTTC. V is TRBV20-1 and J is TRBJ2-1; 11 bases align to TRBD2. V trimming: 3 bases; J trimming: 3 bases; junction bases outside the gene matches: 13. The CDR3 extends over 18 amino acids. Germline values: CDR1 DFQATT, CDR2 SNEGSKA (reference sequence).

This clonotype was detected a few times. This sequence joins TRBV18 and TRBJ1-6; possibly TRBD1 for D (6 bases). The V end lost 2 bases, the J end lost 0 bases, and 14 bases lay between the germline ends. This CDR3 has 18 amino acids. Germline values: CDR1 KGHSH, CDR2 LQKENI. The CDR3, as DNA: TGTGCCAGCTCACCAAGGGGGACACCGAGCTCCTATAATTCACCCCTCCACTTT. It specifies CASSPRGTPSSYNSPLHF.